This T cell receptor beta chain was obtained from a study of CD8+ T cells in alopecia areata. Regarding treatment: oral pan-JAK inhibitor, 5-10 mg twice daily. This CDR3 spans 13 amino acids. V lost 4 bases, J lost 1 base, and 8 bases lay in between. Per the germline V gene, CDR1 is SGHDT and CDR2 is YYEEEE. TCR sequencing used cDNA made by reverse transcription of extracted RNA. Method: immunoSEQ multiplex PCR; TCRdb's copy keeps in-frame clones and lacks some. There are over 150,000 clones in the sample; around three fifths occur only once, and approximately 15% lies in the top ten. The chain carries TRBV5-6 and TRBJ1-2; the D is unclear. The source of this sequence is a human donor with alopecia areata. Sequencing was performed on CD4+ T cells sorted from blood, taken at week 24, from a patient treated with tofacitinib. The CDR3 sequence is CASSTDVNYGYTF. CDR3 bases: TGTGCCAGCAGCACGGACGTTAACTATGGCTACACCTTC.